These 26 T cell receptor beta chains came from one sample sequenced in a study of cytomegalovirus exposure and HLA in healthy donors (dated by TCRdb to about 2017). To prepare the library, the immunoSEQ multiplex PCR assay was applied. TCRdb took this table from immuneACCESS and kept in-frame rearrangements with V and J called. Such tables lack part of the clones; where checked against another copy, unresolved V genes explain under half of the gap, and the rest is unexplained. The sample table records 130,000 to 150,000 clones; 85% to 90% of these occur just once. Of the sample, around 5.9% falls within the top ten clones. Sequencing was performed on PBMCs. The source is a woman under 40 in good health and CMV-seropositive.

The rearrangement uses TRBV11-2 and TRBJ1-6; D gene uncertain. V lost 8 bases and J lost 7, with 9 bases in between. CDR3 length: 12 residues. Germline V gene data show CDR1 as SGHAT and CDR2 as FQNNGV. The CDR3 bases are TGTGCCAGCCGGTTCTCGAATTCACCCCTCCACTTT. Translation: CASRFSNSPLHF.

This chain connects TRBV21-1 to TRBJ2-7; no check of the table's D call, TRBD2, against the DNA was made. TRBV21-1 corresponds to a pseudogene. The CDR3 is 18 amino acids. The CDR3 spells CASSLTNSLAGESYEQYF. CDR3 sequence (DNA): TGTGCCAGCAGCCTTACGAATTCCCTAGCGGGAGAGTCCTACGAGCAGTACTTC.

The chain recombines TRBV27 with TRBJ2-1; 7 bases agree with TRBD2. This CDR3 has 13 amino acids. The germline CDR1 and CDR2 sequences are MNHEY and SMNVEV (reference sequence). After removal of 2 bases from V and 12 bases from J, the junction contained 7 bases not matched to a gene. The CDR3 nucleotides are TGTGCCAGCAGTTTAAAGACTAGCTGGGGGCAGTTCTTC. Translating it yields CASSLKTSWGQFF.

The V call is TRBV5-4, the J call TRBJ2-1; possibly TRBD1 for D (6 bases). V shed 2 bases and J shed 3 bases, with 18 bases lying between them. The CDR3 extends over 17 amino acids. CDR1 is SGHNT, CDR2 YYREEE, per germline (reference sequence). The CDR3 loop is CASSLRPGVGYYNEQFF. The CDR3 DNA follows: TGTGCCAGCAGCTTAAGACCAGGGGTGGGCTACTACAATGAGCAGTTCTTC.

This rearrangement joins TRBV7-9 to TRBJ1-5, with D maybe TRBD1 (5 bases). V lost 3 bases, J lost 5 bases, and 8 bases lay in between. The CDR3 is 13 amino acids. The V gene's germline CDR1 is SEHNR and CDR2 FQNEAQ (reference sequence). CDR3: CASSFGADQPQHF. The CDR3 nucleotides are TGTGCCAGCAGCTTTGGGGCCGATCAGCCCCAGCATTTT.

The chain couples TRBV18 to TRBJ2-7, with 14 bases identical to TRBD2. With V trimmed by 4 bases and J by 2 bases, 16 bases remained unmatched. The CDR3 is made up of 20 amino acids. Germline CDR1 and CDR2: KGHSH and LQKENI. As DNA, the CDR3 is TGTGCCAGCTCACTATACCAGGGACTAGCGGGAGTGGGGGTGACCTACGAGCAGTACTTC. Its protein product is CASSLYQGLAGVGVTYEQYF.

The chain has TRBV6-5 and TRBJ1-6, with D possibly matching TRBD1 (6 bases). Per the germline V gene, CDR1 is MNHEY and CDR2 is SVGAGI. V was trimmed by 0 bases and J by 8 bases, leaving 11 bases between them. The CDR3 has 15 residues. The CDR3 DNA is TGTGCCAGCAGTTACTCCAACAGGGTAGATTCACCCCTCCACTTT. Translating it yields CASSYSNRVDSPLHF.

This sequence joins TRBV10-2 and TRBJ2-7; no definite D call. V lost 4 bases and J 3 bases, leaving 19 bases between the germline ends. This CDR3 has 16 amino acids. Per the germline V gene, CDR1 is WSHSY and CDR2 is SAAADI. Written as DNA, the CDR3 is TGCGCCAGCAGTGGACTCCCGGTGAGGCACCTCTACGAGCAGTACTTC. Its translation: CASSGLPVRHLYEQYF.

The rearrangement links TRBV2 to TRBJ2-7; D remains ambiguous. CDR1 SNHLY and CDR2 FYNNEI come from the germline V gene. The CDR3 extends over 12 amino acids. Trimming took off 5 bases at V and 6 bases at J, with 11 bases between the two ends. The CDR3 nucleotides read TGTGCCAGCAGTCCCTACTGGTCCGAGCAGTACTTC. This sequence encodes CASSPYWSEQYF.

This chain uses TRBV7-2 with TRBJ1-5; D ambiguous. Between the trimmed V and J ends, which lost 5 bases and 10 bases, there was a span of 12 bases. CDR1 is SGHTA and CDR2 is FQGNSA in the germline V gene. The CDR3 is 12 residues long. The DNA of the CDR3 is TGTGCCAGCAGCCGTCCGGGGTCCCCCCAGCATTTT. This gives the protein CASSRPGSPQHF.

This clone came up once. The CDR3 sequence is CASTLRGTGLLYNEQFF. The CDR3 DNA follows: TGTGCCAGCACCCTTAGGGGGACGGGACTACTATACAATGAGCAGTTCTTC. J is TRBJ2-1 and V is TRBV2; TRBD2 is a possible D gene (7 bases). Germline V gene lookup returns CDR1 SNHLY and CDR2 FYNNEI. This CDR3 comprises 17 residues. Trimming took off 7 bases at V and 4 bases at J, with 23 bases between the two ends. Combining the CDR3 with reference TRBV2 and TRBJ2-1 gives the whole variable domain EPEVTQTPSHQVTQMGQEVILRCVPISNHLYFYWYRQILGQKVEFLVSFYNNEISEKSEIFDDQFSVERPDGSNFTLKIRSTKLEDSAMYFCASTLRGTGLLYNEQFFGPGTRLTVL.

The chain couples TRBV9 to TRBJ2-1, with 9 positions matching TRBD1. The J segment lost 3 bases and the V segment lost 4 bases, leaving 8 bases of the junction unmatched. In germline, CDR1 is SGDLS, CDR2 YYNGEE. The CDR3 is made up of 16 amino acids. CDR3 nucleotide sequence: TGTGCCAGCAGCCCAACGGGACAGGGAAACTACAATGAGCAGTTCTTC. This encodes CASSPTGQGNYNEQFF.

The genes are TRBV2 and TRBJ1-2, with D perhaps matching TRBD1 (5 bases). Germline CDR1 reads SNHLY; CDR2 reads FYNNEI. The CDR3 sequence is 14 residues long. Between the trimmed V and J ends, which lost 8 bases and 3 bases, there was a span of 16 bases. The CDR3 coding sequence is TGTGCCAGCTTAGGAGGGGCCACCTACTATGGCTACACCTTC. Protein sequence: CASLGGATYYGYTF. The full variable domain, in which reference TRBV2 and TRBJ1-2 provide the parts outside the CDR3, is EPEVTQTPSHQVTQMGQEVILRCVPISNHLYFYWYRQILGQKVEFLVSFYNNEISEKSEIFDDQFSVERPDGSNFTLKIRSTKLEDSAMYFCASLGGATYYGYTFGSGTRLTVV.

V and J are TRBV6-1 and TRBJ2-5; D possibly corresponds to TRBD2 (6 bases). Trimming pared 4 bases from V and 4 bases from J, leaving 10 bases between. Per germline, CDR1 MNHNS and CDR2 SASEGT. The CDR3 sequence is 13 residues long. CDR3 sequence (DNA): TGTGCCAGCAGTGTGACTAGACTAGAGACCCAGTACTTC. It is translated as CASSVTRLETQYF.

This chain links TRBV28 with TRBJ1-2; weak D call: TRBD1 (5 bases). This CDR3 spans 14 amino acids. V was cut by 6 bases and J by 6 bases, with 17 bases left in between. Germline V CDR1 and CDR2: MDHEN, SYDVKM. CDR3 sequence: CASSLSGQGHGYTF. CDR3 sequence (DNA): TGTGCCAGCAGCCTTTCCGGTCAGGGTCATGGCTACACCTTC.

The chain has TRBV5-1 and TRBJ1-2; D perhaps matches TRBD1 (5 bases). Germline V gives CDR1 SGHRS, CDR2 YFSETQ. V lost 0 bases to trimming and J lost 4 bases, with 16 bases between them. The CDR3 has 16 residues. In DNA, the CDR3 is TGCGCCAGCAGCTTGGTAGACGGCAGGGCTCCCTATGGCTACACCTTC. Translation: CASSLVDGRAPYGYTF.

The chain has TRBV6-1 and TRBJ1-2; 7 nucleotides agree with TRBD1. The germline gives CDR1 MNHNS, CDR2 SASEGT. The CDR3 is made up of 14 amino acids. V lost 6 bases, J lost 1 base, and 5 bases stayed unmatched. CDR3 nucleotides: TGTGCCAGCAGGGGACAGAGTTTTAACTATGGCTACACCTTC. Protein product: CASRGQSFNYGYTF.

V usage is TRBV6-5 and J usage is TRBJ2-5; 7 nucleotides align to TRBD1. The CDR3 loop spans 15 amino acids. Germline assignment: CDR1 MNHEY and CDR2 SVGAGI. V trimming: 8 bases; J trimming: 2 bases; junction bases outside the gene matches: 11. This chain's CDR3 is CASRLGQADQETQYF. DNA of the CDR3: TGTGCCAGCCGCCTCGGACAGGCTGATCAAGAGACCCAGTACTTC.

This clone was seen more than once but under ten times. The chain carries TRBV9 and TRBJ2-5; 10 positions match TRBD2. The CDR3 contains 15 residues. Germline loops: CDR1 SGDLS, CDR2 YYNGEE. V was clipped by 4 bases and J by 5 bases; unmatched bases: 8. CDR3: CASSPLAGVWETQYF. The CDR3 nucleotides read TGTGCCAGCAGCCCCCTAGCGGGAGTTTGGGAGACCCAGTACTTC.

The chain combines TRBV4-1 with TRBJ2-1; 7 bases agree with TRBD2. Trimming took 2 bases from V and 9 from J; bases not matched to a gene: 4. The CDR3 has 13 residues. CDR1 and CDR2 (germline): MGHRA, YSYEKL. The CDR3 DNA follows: TGCGCCAGCAGCCAACGCAGGGAGGGTGAGCAGTTCTTC. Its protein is CASSQRREGEQFF.

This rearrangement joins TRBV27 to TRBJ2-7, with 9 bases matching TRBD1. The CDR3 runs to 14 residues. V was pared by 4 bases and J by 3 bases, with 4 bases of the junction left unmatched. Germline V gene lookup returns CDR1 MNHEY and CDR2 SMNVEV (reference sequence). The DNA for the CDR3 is TGTGCCAGCAGTTACAGGGGACAGGGCTACGAGCAGTACTTC. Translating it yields CASSYRGQGYEQYF.

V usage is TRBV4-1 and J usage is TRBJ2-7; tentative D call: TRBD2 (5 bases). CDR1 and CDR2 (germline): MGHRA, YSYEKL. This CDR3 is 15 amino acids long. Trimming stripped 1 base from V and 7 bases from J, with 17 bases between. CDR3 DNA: TGCGCCAGCAGCCAAGTAAGGACGGGGATATCGGAGCAGTACTTC. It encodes CASSQVRTGISEQYF.

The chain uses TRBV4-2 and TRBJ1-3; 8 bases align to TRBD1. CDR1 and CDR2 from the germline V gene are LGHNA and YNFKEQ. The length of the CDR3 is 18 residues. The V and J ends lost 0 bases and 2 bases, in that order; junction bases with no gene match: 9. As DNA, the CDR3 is TGTGCCAGCAGCCAAGACAGAGTTCGACAGGGGACTGGAAACACCATATATTTT. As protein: CASSQDRVRQGTGNTIYF.

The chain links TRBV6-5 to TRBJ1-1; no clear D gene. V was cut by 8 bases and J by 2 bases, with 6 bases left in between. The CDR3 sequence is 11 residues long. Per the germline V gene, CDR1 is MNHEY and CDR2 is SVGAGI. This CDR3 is CASRVNTEAFF. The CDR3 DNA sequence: TGTGCCAGCCGAGTAAACACTGAAGCTTTCTTT.

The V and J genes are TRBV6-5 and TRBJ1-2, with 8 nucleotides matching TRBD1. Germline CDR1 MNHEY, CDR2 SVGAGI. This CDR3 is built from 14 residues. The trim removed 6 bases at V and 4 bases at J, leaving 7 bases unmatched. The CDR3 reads CASSPAGQGYGYTF. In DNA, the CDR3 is TGTGCCAGCAGCCCCGCAGGACAGGGCTATGGCTACACCTTC.

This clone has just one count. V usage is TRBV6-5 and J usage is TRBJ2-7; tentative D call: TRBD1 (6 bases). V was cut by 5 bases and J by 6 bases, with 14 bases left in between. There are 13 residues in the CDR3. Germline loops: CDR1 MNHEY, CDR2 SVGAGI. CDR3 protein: CASSTGKLGEQYF. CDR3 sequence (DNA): TGTGCCAGCAGTACAGGGAAGTTAGGCGAGCAGTACTTC.